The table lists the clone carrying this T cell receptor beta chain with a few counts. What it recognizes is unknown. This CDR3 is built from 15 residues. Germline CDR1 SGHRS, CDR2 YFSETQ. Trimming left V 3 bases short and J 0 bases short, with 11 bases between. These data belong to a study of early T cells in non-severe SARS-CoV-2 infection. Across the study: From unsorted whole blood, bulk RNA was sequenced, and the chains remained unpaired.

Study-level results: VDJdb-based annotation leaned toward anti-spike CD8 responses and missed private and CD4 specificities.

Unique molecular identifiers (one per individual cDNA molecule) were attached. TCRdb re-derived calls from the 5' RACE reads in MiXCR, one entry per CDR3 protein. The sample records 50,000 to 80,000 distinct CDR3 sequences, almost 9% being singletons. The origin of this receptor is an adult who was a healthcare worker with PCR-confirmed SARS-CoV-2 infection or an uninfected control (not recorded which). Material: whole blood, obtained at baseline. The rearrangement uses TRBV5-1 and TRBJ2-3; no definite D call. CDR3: CASSSTPTSTDTQYF. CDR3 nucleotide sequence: TGCGCCAGCAGCTCAACCCCGACTAGCACAGATACGCAGTATTTT.